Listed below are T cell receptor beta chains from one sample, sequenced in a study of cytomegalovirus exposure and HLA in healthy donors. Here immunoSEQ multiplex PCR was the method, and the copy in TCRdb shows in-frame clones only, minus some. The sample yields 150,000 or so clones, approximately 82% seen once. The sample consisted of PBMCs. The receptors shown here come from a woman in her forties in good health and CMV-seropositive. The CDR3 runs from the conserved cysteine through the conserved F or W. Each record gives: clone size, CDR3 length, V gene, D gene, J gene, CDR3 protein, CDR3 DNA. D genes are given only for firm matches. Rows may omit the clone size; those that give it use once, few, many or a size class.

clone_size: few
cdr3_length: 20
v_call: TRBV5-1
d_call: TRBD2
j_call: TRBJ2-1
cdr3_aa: CASSLVQWPPPGLADNEQFF
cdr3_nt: TGCGCCAGCAGCTTGGTACAATGGCCCCCGCCGGGACTAGCGGACAATGAGCAGTTCTTC

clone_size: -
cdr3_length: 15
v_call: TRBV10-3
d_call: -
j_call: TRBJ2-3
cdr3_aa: CAISDVGEGTDTQYF
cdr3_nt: TGTGCCATCAGTGATGTAGGAGAGGGTACAGATACGCAGTATTTT

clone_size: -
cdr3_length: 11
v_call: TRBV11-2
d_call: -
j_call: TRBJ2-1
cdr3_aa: CASSLGRVQFF
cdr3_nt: TGTGCCAGCAGCTTGGGGCGAGTCCAGTTCTTC

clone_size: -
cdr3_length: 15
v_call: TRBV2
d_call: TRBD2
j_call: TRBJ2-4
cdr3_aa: CASSATGGTTNIQYF
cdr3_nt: TGTGCCAGCAGTGCAACAGGCGGGACTACCAACATTCAGTACTTC

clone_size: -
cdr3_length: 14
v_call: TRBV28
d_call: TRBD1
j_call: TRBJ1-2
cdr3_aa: CASSGGQANYGYTF
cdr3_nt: TGTGCCAGCAGTGGGGGACAGGCTAACTATGGCTACACCTTC

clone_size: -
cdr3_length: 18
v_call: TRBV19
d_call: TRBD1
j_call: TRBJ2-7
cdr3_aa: CASSPPRDRGLVSYEQYF
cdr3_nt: TGTGCCAGTAGTCCCCCCCGGGACAGGGGTTTGGTCTCCTACGAGCAGTACTTC

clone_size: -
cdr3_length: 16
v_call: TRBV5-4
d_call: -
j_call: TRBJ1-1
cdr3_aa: CASSPSRRGSVTEAFF
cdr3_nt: TGTGCCAGCAGCCCGTCCCGGAGGGGATCGGTCACTGAAGCTTTCTTT

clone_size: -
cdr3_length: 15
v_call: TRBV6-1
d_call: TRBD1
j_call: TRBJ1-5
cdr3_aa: CASSRQGYSNQPQHF
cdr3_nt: TGTGCCAGCAGCCGACAGGGCTATAGCAATCAGCCCCAGCATTTT

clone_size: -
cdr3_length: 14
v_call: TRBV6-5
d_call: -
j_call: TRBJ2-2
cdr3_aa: CASTLGHRTGELFF
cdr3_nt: TGTGCCAGCACCCTGGGACACCGCACCGGGGAGCTGTTTTTT

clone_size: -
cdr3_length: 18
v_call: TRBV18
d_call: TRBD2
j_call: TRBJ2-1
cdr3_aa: CASSPSGTSGRAYNEQFF
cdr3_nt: TGTGCCAGCTCACCTTCCGGGACTAGCGGGAGGGCCTACAATGAGCAGTTCTTC

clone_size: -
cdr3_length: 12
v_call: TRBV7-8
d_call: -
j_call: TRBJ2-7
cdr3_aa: CASSRERNEQYF
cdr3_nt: TGTGCCAGCAGCAGGGAGCGGAACGAGCAGTACTTC

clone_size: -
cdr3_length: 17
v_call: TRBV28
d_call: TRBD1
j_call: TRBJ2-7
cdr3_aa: CASSLRLKSGGSYEQYF
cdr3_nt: TGTGCCAGCAGTTTACGCCTTAAATCAGGGGGCTCCTACGAGCAGTACTTC

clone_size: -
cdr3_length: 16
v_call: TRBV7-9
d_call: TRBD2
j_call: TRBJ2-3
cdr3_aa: CASSYGLAASTDTQYF
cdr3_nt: TGTGCCAGCAGCTACGGACTAGCGGCTAGCACAGATACGCAGTATTTT

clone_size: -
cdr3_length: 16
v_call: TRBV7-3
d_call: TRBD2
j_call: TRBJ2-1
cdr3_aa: CASSLTGTSGDNEQFF
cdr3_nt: TGTGCCAGCAGCTTAACGGGGACTAGCGGTGACAATGAGCAGTTCTTC

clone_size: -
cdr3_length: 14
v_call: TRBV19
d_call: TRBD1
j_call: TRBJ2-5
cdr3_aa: CASSTATGRETQYF
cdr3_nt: TGTGCCAGTAGTACCGCGACAGGGCGGGAGACCCAGTACTTC

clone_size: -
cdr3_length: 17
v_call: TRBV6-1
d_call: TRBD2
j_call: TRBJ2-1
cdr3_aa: CASSEGGGLLTYNEQFF
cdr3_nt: TGTGCCAGCAGTGAAGGCGGGGGGCTCCTTACCTACAATGAGCAGTTCTTC

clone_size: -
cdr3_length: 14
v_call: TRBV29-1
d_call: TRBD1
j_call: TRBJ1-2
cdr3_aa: CSVGTGRAMYGYTF
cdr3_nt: TGCAGCGTTGGGACAGGGAGGGCTATGTATGGCTACACCTTC

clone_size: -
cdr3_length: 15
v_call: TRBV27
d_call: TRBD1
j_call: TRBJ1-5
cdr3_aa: CASRGTGGGNQPQHF
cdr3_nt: TGTGCCAGCAGGGGGACAGGGGGTGGTAATCAGCCCCAGCATTTT

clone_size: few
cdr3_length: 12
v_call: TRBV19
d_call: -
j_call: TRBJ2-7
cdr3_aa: CASSSLSYEQYF
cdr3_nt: TGTGCCAGTTCTTCTCTATCCTACGAGCAGTACTTC

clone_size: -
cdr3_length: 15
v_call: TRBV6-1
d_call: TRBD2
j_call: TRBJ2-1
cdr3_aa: CASSLGAGRYNEQFF
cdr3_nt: TGTGCCAGCAGTCTAGGAGCGGGACGCTACAATGAGCAGTTCTTC

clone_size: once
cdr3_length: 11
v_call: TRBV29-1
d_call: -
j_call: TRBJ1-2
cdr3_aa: CSVERLQGPFF
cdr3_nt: TGCAGCGTTGAACGCCTACAGGGTCCGTTCTTC

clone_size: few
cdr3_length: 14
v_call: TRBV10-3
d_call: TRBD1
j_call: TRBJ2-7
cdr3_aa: CAISDGTGGYEQYF
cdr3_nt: TGTGCCATCAGTGACGGGACAGGGGGCTACGAGCAGTACTTC

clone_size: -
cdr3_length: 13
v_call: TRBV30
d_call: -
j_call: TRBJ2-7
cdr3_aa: CAWSLGTSYEQYF
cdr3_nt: TGTGCCTGGAGCCTAGGTACTTCCTACGAGCAGTACTTC

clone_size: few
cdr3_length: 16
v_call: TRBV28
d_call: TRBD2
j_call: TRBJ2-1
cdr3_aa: CASSLWGLAGATGQFF
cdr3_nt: TGTGCCAGCAGTTTATGGGGACTAGCGGGGGCCACCGGGCAGTTCTTC

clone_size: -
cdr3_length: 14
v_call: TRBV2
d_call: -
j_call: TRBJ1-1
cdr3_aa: CASIVQGLDTEAFF
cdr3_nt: TGTGCCAGCATAGTACAGGGTTTGGACACTGAAGCTTTCTTT

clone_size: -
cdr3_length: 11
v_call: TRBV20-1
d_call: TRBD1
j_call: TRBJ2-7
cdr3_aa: CSGQGDDEQYF
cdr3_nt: TGCAGTGGCCAGGGGGACGACGAGCAGTACTTC

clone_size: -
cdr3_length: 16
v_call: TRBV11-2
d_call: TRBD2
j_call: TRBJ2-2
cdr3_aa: CASTRTSGSSTGELFF
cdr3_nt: TGTGCCAGCACCCGAACTAGCGGGAGTAGTACCGGGGAGCTGTTTTTT

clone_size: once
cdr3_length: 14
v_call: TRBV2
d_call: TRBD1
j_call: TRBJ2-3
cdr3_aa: CAITERGRDDTQYF
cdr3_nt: TGTGCCATTACCGAAAGGGGGCGCGATGATACGCAGTATTTT

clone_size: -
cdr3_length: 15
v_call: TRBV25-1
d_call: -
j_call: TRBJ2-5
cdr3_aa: CASSDLKTGGETQYF
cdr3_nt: TGTGCCAGCAGTGACCTCAAGACAGGAGGAGAGACCCAGTACTTC

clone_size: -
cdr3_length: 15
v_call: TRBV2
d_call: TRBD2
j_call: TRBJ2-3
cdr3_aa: CATTLAEISTDTQYF
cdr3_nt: TGTGCCACTACGCTAGCGGAGATAAGCACAGATACGCAGTATTTT

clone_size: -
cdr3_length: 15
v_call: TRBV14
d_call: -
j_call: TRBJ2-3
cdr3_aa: CASSQLQASTDTQYF
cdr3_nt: TGTGCCAGCAGCCAATTGCAGGCTAGCACAGATACGCAGTATTTT

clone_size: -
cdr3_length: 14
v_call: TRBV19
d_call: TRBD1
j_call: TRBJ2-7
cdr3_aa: CASSKGQGLNEQYF
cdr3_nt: TGTGCCAGTAGTAAGGGACAGGGACTCAACGAGCAGTACTTC

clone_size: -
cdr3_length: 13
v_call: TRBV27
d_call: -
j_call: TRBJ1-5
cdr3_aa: CASGPRRDQPQHF
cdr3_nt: TGTGCCAGCGGCCCACGGCGGGATCAGCCCCAGCATTTT

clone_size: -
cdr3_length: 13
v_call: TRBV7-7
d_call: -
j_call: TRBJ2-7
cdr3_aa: CASSWDGTHEQYF
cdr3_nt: TGTGCCAGCAGCTGGGACGGGACTCACGAGCAGTACTTC

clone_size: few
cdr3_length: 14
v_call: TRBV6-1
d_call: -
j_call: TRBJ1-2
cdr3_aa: CASSENEGVAGYTF
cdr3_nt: TGTGCCAGCAGTGAAAATGAGGGGGTAGCGGGCTACACCTTC

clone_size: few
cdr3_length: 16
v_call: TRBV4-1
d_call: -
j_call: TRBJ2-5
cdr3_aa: CASSQEARQPRETQYF
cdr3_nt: TGCGCCAGCAGCCAAGAAGCCCGCCAGCCCAGGGAGACCCAGTACTTC

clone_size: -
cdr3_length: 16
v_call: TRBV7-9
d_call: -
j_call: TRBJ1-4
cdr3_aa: CSSSPQGPATNEKLFF
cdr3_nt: TGTTCCAGCAGCCCCCAGGGGCCCGCAACTAATGAAAAACTGTTTTTT

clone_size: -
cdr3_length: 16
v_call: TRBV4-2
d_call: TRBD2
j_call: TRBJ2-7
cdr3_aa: CASSQDVVAGLGGWDF
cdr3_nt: TGTGCCAGCAGCCAAGATGTGGTAGCGGGGTTGGGGGGCTGGGACTTC

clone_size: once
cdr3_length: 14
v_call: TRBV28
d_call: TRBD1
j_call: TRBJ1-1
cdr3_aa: CASSFHRGATEAFF
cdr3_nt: TGTGCCAGCAGTTTTCACAGGGGTGCCACTGAAGCTTTCTTT

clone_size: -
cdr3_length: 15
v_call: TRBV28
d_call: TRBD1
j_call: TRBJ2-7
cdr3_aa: CASSMWTGSSYEQYF
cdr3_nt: TGTGCCAGCAGTATGTGGACAGGGAGCTCCTACGAGCAGTACTTC

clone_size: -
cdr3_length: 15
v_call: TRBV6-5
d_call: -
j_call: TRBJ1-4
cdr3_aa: CASSYSGAQFEKLFF
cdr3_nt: TGTGCCAGCAGTTACTCGGGAGCACAATTTGAAAAACTGTTTTTT

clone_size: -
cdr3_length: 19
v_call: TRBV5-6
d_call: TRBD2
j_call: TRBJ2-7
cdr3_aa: CASRKRGLAGAPSSYEQYF
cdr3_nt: TGTGCCAGCAGGAAGCGGGGACTAGCGGGAGCCCCTAGCTCCTACGAGCAGTACTTC

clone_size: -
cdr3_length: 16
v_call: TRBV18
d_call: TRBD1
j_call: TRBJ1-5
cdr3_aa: CASSPSTGVGNQPQHF
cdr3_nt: TGTGCCAGCTCACCCTCTACAGGGGTGGGCAATCAGCCCCAGCATTTT

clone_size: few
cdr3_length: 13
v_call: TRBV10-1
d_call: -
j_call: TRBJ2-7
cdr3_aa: CASIAQTTYEQYF
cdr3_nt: TGCGCCAGCATTGCGCAGACAACCTACGAGCAGTACTTC

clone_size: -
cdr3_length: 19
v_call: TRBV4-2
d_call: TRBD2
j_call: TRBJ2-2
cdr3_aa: CASSPPLTSGRWGVGELFF
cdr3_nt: TGTGCCAGCAGCCCTCCTTTGACTAGCGGGAGATGGGGGGTCGGGGAGCTGTTTTTT

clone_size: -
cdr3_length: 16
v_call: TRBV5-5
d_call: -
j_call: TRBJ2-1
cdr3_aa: CASSLTGTTGYNEQFF
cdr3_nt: TGTGCCAGCAGCTTAACAGGGACCACTGGGTACAATGAGCAGTTCTTC

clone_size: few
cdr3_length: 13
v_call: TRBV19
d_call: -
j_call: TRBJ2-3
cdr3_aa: CASSKRNTDTQYF
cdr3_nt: TGTGCCAGTAGTAAGCGGAACACAGATACGCAGTATTTT

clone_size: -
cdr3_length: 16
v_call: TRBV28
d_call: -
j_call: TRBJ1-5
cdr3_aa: CASRASLTGVNQPQHF
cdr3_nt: TGTGCCAGCAGAGCTTCCCTCACGGGGGTCAATCAGCCCCAGCATTTT

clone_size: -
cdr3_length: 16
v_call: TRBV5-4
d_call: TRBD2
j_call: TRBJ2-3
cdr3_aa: CASSQGTSGRGDTQYF
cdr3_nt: TGTGCCAGCAGCCAGGGAACTAGCGGGAGAGGAGATACGCAGTATTTT

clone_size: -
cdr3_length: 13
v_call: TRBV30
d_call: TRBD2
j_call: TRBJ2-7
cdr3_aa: CAWSRGVRDEQYF
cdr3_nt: TGTGCCTGGAGCCGGGGGGTCAGGGACGAGCAGTACTTC

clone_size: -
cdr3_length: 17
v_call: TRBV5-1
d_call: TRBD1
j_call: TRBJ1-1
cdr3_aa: CASSLGPGGMRGSEAFF
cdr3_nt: TGCGCCAGCAGCTTGGGTCCAGGGGGCATGAGGGGATCTGAAGCTTTCTTT

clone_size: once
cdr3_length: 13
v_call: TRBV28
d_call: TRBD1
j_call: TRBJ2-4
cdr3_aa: CASIGQGKNIQYF
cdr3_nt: TGTGCCAGCATAGGACAGGGTAAAAACATTCAGTACTTC

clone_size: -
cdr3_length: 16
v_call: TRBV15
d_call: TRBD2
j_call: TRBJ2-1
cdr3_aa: CATSREASGRAYEQFF
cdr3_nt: TGTGCCACCAGCAGAGAGGCTAGCGGGAGGGCCTATGAGCAGTTCTTC

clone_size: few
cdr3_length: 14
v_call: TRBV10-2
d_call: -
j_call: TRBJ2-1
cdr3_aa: CASSETSSYNEQFF
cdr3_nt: TGCGCCAGCAGTGAAACTAGCTCCTACAATGAGCAGTTCTTC

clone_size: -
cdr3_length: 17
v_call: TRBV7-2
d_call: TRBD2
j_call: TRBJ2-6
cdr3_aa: CASSPLAGVSGANVLTF
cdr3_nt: TGTGCCAGCAGCCCCCTAGCGGGAGTCTCTGGGGCCAACGTCCTGACTTTC